This TCR beta chain was sequenced for a study of cytomegalovirus exposure and HLA in healthy donors. The study, taken as a whole, reports: HLA alleles were associated with 16,951 TCR beta sequences in a later analysis at 0.05 false discovery rate. The likely explanation for a cluster of highly shared sequence variants was sequencing artifact.

This clone was detected once. The antigen is undetermined. In the PCR, 60 Vbeta and 13 Jbeta primers were used. Method: immunoSEQ multiplex PCR; TCRdb's copy keeps in-frame clones and lacks some. Of about 200,000 clones in the sample, less than 90% were seen once. V dropped 3 bases and J dropped 5; count of bases not matched to a gene: 7. Germline V CDR1 and CDR2: SGHKS, YYEKEE (reference sequence). The CDR3 has 14 residues. The gene calls are TRBV5-5 and TRBJ2-5; 7 bases are a match to TRBD1. The sample was PBMCs. This clonotype was obtained from a woman in her thirties in good health and CMV-seronegative. The CDR3 loop is CASSSDRFVETQYF. The CDR3 DNA reads TGTGCCAGCAGCTCGGACAGGTTTGTCGAGACCCAGTACTTC. Based on the CDR3 plus reference TRBV5-5 and TRBJ2-5, the full variable domain is DAGVTQSPTHLIKTRGQQVTLRCSPISGHKSVSWYQQVLGQGPQFIFQYYEKEERGRGNFPDRFSARQFPNYSSELNVNALLLGDSALYLCASSSDRFVETQYFGPGTRLLVL.